The 5 T cell receptor beta chains given below trace back to one sample, sequenced in a study of glioma-infiltrating T cells after dendritic cell vaccination. Method: immunoSEQ multiplex PCR; TCRdb's copy keeps in-frame clones and lacks some. This table has around 37,000 clones, approximately 82% appearing once. The sample in question was blood, obtained before dendritic cell vaccination. Every receptor here comes from a human donor with glioblastoma.

This chain's CDR3 is CASSSGQGNYGYTF. CDR3 nucleotides: TGTGCCAGCAGCTCCGGACAGGGCAACTATGGCTACACCTTC. This chain joins TRBV5-4 and TRBJ1-2; 8 bases line up with TRBD1. From germline, CDR1 is SGHNT and CDR2 YYREEE (reference sequence). V trimming: 3 bases; J trimming: 2 bases; junction bases outside the gene matches: 3. This CDR3 contains 14 residues.

The chain carries TRBV5-1 and TRBJ2-2; TRBD1 might be the D (5 bases). With 7 bases removed from V and 0 bases from J, the gap between germline ends came to 10 bases. Looked up from germline, CDR1 is SGHRS and CDR2 is YFSETQ. The CDR3 length is 14 residues. CDR3 DNA: TGCGCCAGCGGGGCTGAAGCGAACACCGGGGAGCTGTTTTTT. Translated: CASGAEANTGELFF.

This chain links TRBV6-6 with TRBJ1-6, with 7 bases that match TRBD1. V lost 0 bases, J lost 7 bases, and 0 bases stayed unmatched. CDR3 length: 14 amino acids. Germline V CDR1 and CDR2: MNHNY, SVGAGI (reference sequence). DNA for the CDR3: TGTGCCAGCAGTTACTCCAGGGGGAATTCACCCCTCCACTTT. The encoded protein is CASSYSRGNSPLHF.

The J gene is TRBJ1-2, the V gene TRBV2; 10 positions match TRBD1. The CDR3 has 14 amino acids. Trimming cost V 3 bases and J 10 bases; bases outside gene matches: 8. The germline gives CDR1 SNHLY, CDR2 FYNNEI. CDR3 protein: CASSDGTGVSDYTF. In nucleotides, the CDR3 is TGTGCCAGCAGTGATGGGACAGGGGTTTCAGACTACACCTTC.

The rearrangement uses TRBV11-3 and TRBJ1-1; D unresolved. The V end lost 2 bases, the J end lost 4 bases, and 14 bases lay between the germline ends. Germline lookup yields CDR1 SGHNT and CDR2 YENEEA. This CDR3 has 15 residues. CDR3 nucleotide sequence: TGTGCCAGCAGCTTATACGCCACGAGAGGCACTGAAGCTTTCTTT. Amino acid sequence: CASSLYATRGTEAFF. Full variable domain (remainder filled in from reference TRBV11-3 and TRBJ1-1): EAGVVQSPRYKIIEKKQPVAFWCNPISGHNTLYWYLQNLGQGPELLIRYENEEAVDDSQLPKDRFSAERLKGVDSTLKIQPAELGDSAVYLCASSLYATRGTEAFFGQGTRLTVV.